The rows below give T cell receptor beta chains drawn from one sample of a study of cytomegalovirus exposure and HLA in healthy donors. The repertoire was sequenced with immunoSEQ multiplex PCR; TCRdb's copy has only in-frame clones and lacks some. This table has some 80,000 clones, under 80% appearing once. The sample consisted of PBMCs. These receptor sequences come from a man aged 40-55 years in good health and CMV-seronegative. The CDR3 runs from the conserved cysteine through the conserved F or W. A D gene is named only where the DNA matches it firmly. For some rows the clone size is stated as once, few or many, or as a class when expanded; others skip it.

DNA | CDR3 | V | D | size | J
TGTGCCAGCAGCAGCGAGAAGCGGGAGGCCCGCGGTGAGCAGTTCTTC | CASSSEKREARGEQFF | TRBV7-9 | TRBD2 | . | TRBJ2-1
TGTGCCAGCAGTTACTCGGCTAATCAGCCCCAGCATTTT | CASSYSANQPQHF | TRBV6-6 | . | few | TRBJ1-5
TGTGCCAGCAGCTTAGGATCCCGGGCAGGGGTGTACTTC | CASSLGSRAGVYF | TRBV7-6 | . | . | TRBJ2-7
TGTGCCAGCAGTTACGGTAGTTACTCCTACAATGAGCAGTTCTTC | CASSYGSYSYNEQFF | TRBV6-5 | . | . | TRBJ2-1
TGTGCCAGCAGCCCCTATGGGGCGGCGAACACTGAAGCTTTCTTT | CASSPYGAANTEAFF | TRBV5-6 | . | . | TRBJ1-1
TGCAGCGTTGTCCTAGCGGGAGACCGGGAGCTGTTTTTT | CSVVLAGDRELFF | TRBV29-1 | TRBD2 | few | TRBJ2-2
TGCGCCAGCAGCCAAGACAGGGGATTAGGGCAGTACTTC | CASSQDRGLGQYF | TRBV4-1 | . | once | TRBJ2-7
TGTGCCAGCAGTCCCCTCGGTCAAAGCTCCTACAATGAGCAGTTCTTC | CASSPLGQSSYNEQFF | TRBV27 | . | . | TRBJ2-1
TGTGCCAGCAGTGCCCCGGGACTAGCGGGAAACACCGGGGAGCTGTTTTTT | CASSAPGLAGNTGELFF | TRBV2 | TRBD2 | . | TRBJ2-2
TGTGCCAGCAGGTGGGGGGGGGCAGATACGCAGTATTTT | CASRWGGADTQYF | TRBV28 | TRBD2 | . | TRBJ2-3
TGTGCCTGGTCCCGAGCGGGAGGGAACACCGGGGAGCTGTTTTTT | CAWSRAGGNTGELFF | TRBV30 | TRBD2 | . | TRBJ2-2
TGTGCCATCAAGGGAGCGTACAGCACAGATACGCAGTATTTT | CAIKGAYSTDTQYF | TRBV10-3 | . | . | TRBJ2-3
TGTGCCAGCACCGGAGAGGGCCGAAACATTCAGTACTTC | CASTGEGRNIQYF | TRBV2 | . | . | TRBJ2-4
TGTGCCAGCAGCTTAGGGGACAGGCTTACAGAGACCCAGTACTTC | CASSLGDRLTETQYF | TRBV7-2 | TRBD1 | . | TRBJ2-5
TGTGCCAGCAGTGGGACAGGGCCTTTTGCTGGAAACACCATATATTTT | CASSGTGPFAGNTIYF | TRBV6-1 | TRBD1 | . | TRBJ1-3
TGTGCCAGCGCTCGCGACAGGGGCTACGAGCAGTACTTC | CASARDRGYEQYF | TRBV7-6 | TRBD1 | . | TRBJ2-7
TGCGCCAGCAGCGATTACTACGACGGGGAGTACTTC | CASSDYYDGEYF | TRBV10-1 | . | once | TRBJ2-7
TGTGCCAGCAGCTCCGGGACAGTTCAAGAGACCCAGTACTTC | CASSSGTVQETQYF | TRBV5-5 | TRBD1 | . | TRBJ2-5
TGTGCCAGTACATTCCTCGGGACAGAGTCTAATCAGCCCCAGCATTTT | CASTFLGTESNQPQHF | TRBV19 | TRBD1 | . | TRBJ1-5
TGTGCCAGCAGTGATAACGGGGGGCGACGGGCTTTCTTT | CASSDNGGRRAFF | TRBV25-1 | . | . | TRBJ1-1
TGTGCCAGCAGCTTGGGACTCTACAGCACAGATACGCAGTATTTT | CASSLGLYSTDTQYF | TRBV5-5 | . | once | TRBJ2-3
TGTGCCAGCAGTCCCAGCGGGATATCCTACAATGAGCAGTTCTTC | CASSPSGISYNEQFF | TRBV28 | TRBD2 | . | TRBJ2-1
TGTGCCAGCAGCGCCTCGGACGGGACTGAATTTAACTATGGCTACACCTTC | CASSASDGTEFNYGYTF | TRBV9 | . | . | TRBJ1-2
TGCAGCGTTGTTCTAAGGAGGGGAGGGCCCCAGCATTTT | CSVVLRRGGPQHF | TRBV29-1 | . | . | TRBJ1-5
TGCGCCAGCAGCATTACTAGCGACCCGTACAATGAGCAGTTCTTC | CASSITSDPYNEQFF | TRBV5-1 | TRBD2 | few | TRBJ2-1
TGTGCCAGCAGCGTTAGCGGGCTCACCTACAATGAGCAGTTCTTC | CASSVSGLTYNEQFF | TRBV7-6 | TRBD2 | few | TRBJ2-1
TGCAGCGTGAGGACACGGCAAGAGACCCAGTACTTC | CSVRTRQETQYF | TRBV29-1 | . | . | TRBJ2-5
TGTGCCAGCTCACCAGAGGAGCCGACCTATACATACAATGAGCAGTTCTTC | CASSPEEPTYTYNEQFF | TRBV18 | . | . | TRBJ2-1
TGTGCCAGCACCTTACTCGTATCTGGGAACACTGAAGCTTTCTTT | CASTLLVSGNTEAFF | TRBV6-6 | . | . | TRBJ1-1
TGTGCCTCCTTGTCTGATTCGACAGGGAACACTGAAGCTTTCTTT | CASLSDSTGNTEAFF | TRBV6-1 | . | . | TRBJ1-1
TGTGCCAGCAGTTATAAGGACAGATCCTACGAGCAGTACTTC | CASSYKDRSYEQYF | TRBV6-5 | . | . | TRBJ2-7
TGTGCCAGTAGTATTCGGGGTCCCTACACTGAAGCTTTCTTT | CASSIRGPYTEAFF | TRBV19 | . | . | TRBJ1-1
TGTGCCAGCTCACCACCCAGTCAGGCCTCGAACACTGAAGCTTTCTTT | CASSPPSQASNTEAFF | TRBV18 | . | . | TRBJ1-1
TGTGCCAGCAGCGTAGCTCTCCCAGACTCTGGAAACACCATATATTTT | CASSVALPDSGNTIYF | TRBV9 | . | . | TRBJ1-3
TGTGCCAGTAGTATAAACGGCGGAGCGAGTGGCTACACCTTC | CASSINGGASGYTF | TRBV19 | . | once | TRBJ1-2
TGCAGCGTTTCTTCCCCCGGGACAGGGTTCTATGGCTACACCTTC | CSVSSPGTGFYGYTF | TRBV29-1 | TRBD1 | . | TRBJ1-2
TGTGCAAGTCGCTTAGCGAACGAAAAGGGACTAGCGGAAAACACCGGGGAGCTGTTTTTT | CASRLANEKGLAENTGELFF | TRBV12-2 | . | . | TRBJ2-2
TGTGCCAGCAGCTTGGTTCATCTAGCGGGAGAGACCCAGTACTTC | CASSLVHLAGETQYF | TRBV5-6 | TRBD2 | . | TRBJ2-5
TGTGCCATCACCGGGGGGAACGCTGATGGTGGTGGCTACACCTTC | CAITGGNADGGGYTF | TRBV10-3 | . | . | TRBJ1-2
TGTGCCAGCAGCTTGCGACAGGGTAACGAGCAGTACTTC | CASSLRQGNEQYF | TRBV9 | TRBD1 | few | TRBJ2-7
TGTGCCAGCAACCACGGAGATAGCTCCTACAATGAGCAGTTCTTC | CASNHGDSSYNEQFF | TRBV27 | . | . | TRBJ2-1
TGCGCCAGCAGCTTGACCGGGACAGGGACCTACAATGAGCAGTTCTTC | CASSLTGTGTYNEQFF | TRBV5-1 | TRBD1 | once | TRBJ2-1